These 6 T cell receptor beta chains were sequenced from one sample in a study of T-cell reconstitution after alpha-beta-depleted transplantation in children. TCRbeta library preparation incorporated unique molecular identifiers. TCRdb used MiXCR to reprocess the PCR reads, holding one entry per CDR3 protein. Among fewer than 400,000 distinct CDR3 sequences listed, more than 20% were seen once. The source material was PBMCs, mostly from graft donor cells, sampled 180 days after TCRalphabeta/CD19-depleted stem cell transplant. These receptors all stem from a male patient under 18 who had a stem cell transplant for acute lymphoblastic leukemia, so the T cells may come from the graft donor.

This clonotype came up a few times. V gene TRBV20-1 combines with J gene TRBJ1-5; 10 positions match TRBD1. With V trimmed by 4 bases and J by 4 bases, 1 base remained unmatched. The CDR3 has 13 amino acids. Germline assignment: CDR1 DFQATT and CDR2 SNEGSKA (reference sequence). CDR3 DNA: TGCAGTGCTACGGGACAGGGGAATCAGCCCCAGCATTTT. This encodes CSATGQGNQPQHF.

This clonotype was recorded only once. The chain is built from TRBV12-3 or TRBV12-4 and TRBJ2-3, with D unclear. The germline V and J ends were trimmed by 3 bases and 8 bases, with 6 bases remaining between them. The CDR3 spans 11 residues. The CDR3 reads CASSFTSTQYF. The CDR3 bases are TGTGCCAGCAGTTTTACAAGTACGCAGTATTTT.

This clonotype has a handful of counts. The chain carries TRBV20-1 and TRBJ1-5; tentative D call: TRBD1 (5 bases). The CDR3 contains 14 residues. Germline-derived CDR1 and CDR2 are DFQATT and SNEGSKA (reference sequence). Trimming stripped 6 bases from V and 1 base from J, with 13 bases between. The CDR3 here is CSAKQEESNQPQHF. CDR3 in DNA: TGCAGTGCAAAACAGGAGGAAAGCAATCAGCCCCAGCATTTT.

The rearrangement links TRBV7-9 to TRBJ2-3; 11 nucleotides match TRBD2. V lost 5 bases and J lost 2; bases outside the gene matches: 6. This CDR3 is built from 16 residues. CDR1 is SEHNR and CDR2 is FQNEAQ in the germline V gene (reference sequence). CDR3 protein: CASSKGTSGNTDTQYF. The CDR3 DNA reads as TGTGCCAGCAGCAAAGGGACTAGCGGAAACACAGATACGCAGTATTTT.

The sample holds a few counts of this clonotype. The gene calls are TRBV4-1 and TRBJ1-2, with 10 bases lining up with TRBD1. The germline gives CDR1 MGHRA, CDR2 YSYEKL. CDR3 length equals 15 residues. J gave up 5 bases and V 3 bases, and 6 bases lay outside the gene matches. CDR3 bases: TGCGCCAGCAGCCATCCCGGGACAGGGGTTTATGGCTACACCTTC. Translation: CASSHPGTGVYGYTF.

This clonotype was observed once. This may be a read error, as it is one base from a much larger clone. CDR3 amino acids: CASSLSQLTGNTEAFF. CDR3 nucleotides: TGTGCCAGCAGCTTATCCCAATTGACCGGGAACACTGAAGCTTTCTTT. The chain uses TRBV7-3 and TRBJ1-1; D is unclear. V was clipped by 2 bases and J by 1 base, with 14 bases between them. This CDR3 region has 16 residues. Germline-derived CDR1 and CDR2 are SGHTA and FQGTGA.